The 5 T cell receptor beta chains presented below share a single source sample, sequenced in a study of CD8 T cells in acute hepatitis C reinfection. The time point: naive CD8 control sorted from an acute-time-point sample. Sequencing used immunoSEQ multiplex PCR; TCRdb keeps in-frame clones, though not all of them. The sample lists about 38,000 clones; approximately 83% were seen once. Sequencing was performed on naive CD8+ T cells from PBMCs. The origin of the receptors is a woman between 18 and 30 years old who spontaneously cleared hepatitis C infection.

The rearrangement uses TRBV9 and TRBJ2-3; 9 positions agree with TRBD2. Per germline, CDR1 SGDLS and CDR2 YYNGEE. V gave up 3 bases and J gave up 2 bases; unmatched junction bases: 7. This CDR3 is built from 16 residues. The CDR3, as DNA: TGTGCCAGCAGCGCCTTGACTAGCGGTGACACAGATACGCAGTATTTT. The encoded protein is CASSALTSGDTDTQYF.

This chain uses TRBV25-1 with TRBJ2-1; D not certain. The CDR3 is 13 residues long. Germline V gives CDR1 MGHDK, CDR2 SYGVNS. Trimming took off 9 bases at V and 5 bases at J, with 14 bases between the two ends. The DNA for the CDR3 is TGTGCCAGTGGGCCAGGTGAGGACAATGAGCAGTTCTTC. Translation: CASGPGEDNEQFF.

The rearrangement uses TRBV27 and TRBJ2-6, with 7 nucleotides matching TRBD2. The ends lost 7 bases at V and 4 bases at J; junction bases unmatched: 1. The CDR3 spans 13 residues. CDR1 and CDR2 (germline): MNHEY, SMNVEV (reference sequence). CDR3 DNA: TGTGCCAGCAAGCGGGGCGGGGCCAACGTCCTGACTTTC. The encoded protein is CASKRGGANVLTF.

This clone has only one observation. The chain combines TRBV29-1 with TRBJ2-7; a weak D match, TRBD1 (5 bases). In germline, CDR1 is SQVTM, CDR2 ANQGSEA. The CDR3 consists of 12 residues. Trimming removed 5 bases at V and 4 bases at J, with 12 bases between. The CDR3 sequence: CSVTMDTYEQYF. CDR3 DNA sequence: TGCAGCGTTACGATGGACACGTACGAGCAGTACTTC.

CDR3 sequence (DNA): TGCGCCAGCAGCTTGGCGCCCCAAGATACGCAGTATTTT. Amino acids: CASSLAPQDTQYF. The chain links TRBV5-1 to TRBJ2-3; D call uncertain. Trimming stripped 0 bases from V and 5 bases from J, with 7 bases between. This CDR3 region has 13 residues. The germline gives CDR1 SGHRS, CDR2 YFSETQ.